This TCR beta chain was found in a study of T cell responses to AZD1222 COVID-19 vaccine. Findings and caveats of the study: Clonal diversity may have been underestimated, and the donors were mostly white British, with more females than males.

The protocol was immunoSEQ multiplex PCR, while the TCRdb copy is restricted to in-frame clones and leaves out a portion. The data hold about 100,000 clones, with 88% observed a single time. Trimming cost V 3 bases and J 8 bases; bases outside gene matches: 8. CDR1 is SGDLS, CDR2 YYNGEE, per germline. The CDR3 sequence is 15 residues long. Remarks on this clone: No antigen is known for it.

This specimen consisted of peripheral blood, obtained on day 0 of AZD1222 vaccination. The rearrangement joins TRBV9 to TRBJ2-1; 10 bases match TRBD1. The sequence derives from an adult in good health. The CDR3 sequence: CASSGGTGVFDEQFF. DNA for the CDR3: TGTGCCAGCAGCGGCGGGACAGGGGTTTTTGATGAGCAGTTCTTC.